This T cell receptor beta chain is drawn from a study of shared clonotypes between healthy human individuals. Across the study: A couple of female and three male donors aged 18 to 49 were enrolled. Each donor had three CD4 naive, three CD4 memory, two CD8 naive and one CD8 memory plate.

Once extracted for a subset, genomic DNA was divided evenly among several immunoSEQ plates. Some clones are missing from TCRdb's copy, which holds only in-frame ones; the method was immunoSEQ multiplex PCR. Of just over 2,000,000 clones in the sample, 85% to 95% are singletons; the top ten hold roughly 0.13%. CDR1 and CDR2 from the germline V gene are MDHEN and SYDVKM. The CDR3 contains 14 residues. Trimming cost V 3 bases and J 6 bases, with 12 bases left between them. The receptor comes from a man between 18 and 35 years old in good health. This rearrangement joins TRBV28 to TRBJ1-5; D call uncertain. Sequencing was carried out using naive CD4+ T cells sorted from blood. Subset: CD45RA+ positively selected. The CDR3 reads CASSFGSARQPQHF. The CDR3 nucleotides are TGTGCCAGCAGTTTTGGGAGTGCGCGTCAGCCCCAGCATTTT.